This T cell receptor (beta chain) was profiled in a study of T-cell memory formation after mild COVID-19. Study in general: TCR clusters largely stayed donor specific.

TCRdb re-derived calls from the 5' RACE reads in MiXCR, one entry per CDR3 protein. The repertoire includes around 33,000 distinct CDR3 sequences, under 25% of them detected once, and about 1.5% sits in the top ten. This clonotype was seen many times. At one boundary the junction diverges from the germline segment, which might be a read error. The source of this sequence is an adult who had mild COVID-19 (a few samples of this study predate the infection). Cell type and time point are not known. Sample: PBMCs or a T cell subset sorted from them (not recorded which).

The CDR3 region has the DNA TGCGCCAGCAGGTTGGGCGGAGAAGAGACCCAGTACTTC. Its translation is CASRLGGEETQYF. This rearrangement joins TRBV5-1 to TRBJ2-5, with no clear D. This CDR3 has 13 residues. Germline V lookup: CDR1 SGHRS, CDR2 YFSETQ. Combining the CDR3 with reference TRBV5-1 and TRBJ2-5 gives the whole variable domain KAGVTQTPRYLIKTRGQQVTLSCSPISGHRSVSWYQQTPGQGLQFLFEYFSETQRNKGNFPGRFSGRQFSNSRSEMNVSTLELGDSALYLCASRLGGEETQYFGPGTRLLVL.